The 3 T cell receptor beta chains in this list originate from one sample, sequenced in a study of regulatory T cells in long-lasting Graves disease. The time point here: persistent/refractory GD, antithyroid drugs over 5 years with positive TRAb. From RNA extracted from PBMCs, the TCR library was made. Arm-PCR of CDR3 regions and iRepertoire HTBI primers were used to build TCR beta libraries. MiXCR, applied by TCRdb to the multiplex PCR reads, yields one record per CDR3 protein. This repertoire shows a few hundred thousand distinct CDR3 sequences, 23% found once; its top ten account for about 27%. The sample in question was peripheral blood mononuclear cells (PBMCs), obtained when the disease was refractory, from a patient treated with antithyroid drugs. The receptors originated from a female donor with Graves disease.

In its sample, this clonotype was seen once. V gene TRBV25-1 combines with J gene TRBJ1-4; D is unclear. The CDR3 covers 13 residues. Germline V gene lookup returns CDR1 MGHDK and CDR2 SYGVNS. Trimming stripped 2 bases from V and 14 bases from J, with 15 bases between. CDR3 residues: CASSEGGTAVLFF. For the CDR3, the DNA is TGTGCCAGCAGTGAAGGCGGTACAGCTGTGCTGTTTTTT.

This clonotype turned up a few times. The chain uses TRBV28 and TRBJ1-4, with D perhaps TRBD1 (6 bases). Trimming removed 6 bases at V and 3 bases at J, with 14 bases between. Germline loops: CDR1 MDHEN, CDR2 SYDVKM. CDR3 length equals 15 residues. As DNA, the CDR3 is TGTGCCAGCAGGAATCAGGGGTTGGCTAATGAAAAACTGTTTTTT. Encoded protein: CASRNQGLANEKLFF.

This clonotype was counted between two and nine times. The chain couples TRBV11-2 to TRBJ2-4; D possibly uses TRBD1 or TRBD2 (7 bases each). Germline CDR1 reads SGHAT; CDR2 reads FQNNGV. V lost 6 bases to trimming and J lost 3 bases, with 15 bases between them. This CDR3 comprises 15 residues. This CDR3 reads CASRLTGRVKNIQYF. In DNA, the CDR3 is TGTGCCAGCAGGCTGACAGGGAGGGTCAAAAACATTCAGTACTTC.